The rows below give T cell receptor beta chains drawn from one sample of a study of blood T cell repertoires in COVID-19. Here immunoSEQ multiplex PCR was the method, and the copy in TCRdb shows in-frame clones only, minus some. The data hold 300,000 to 350,000 clones, with just over 85% observed a single time. Source material: PBMCs or T cells enriched from blood (not recorded which). These receptors originate from a woman aged 40 to 50 with acute COVID-19. Each CDR3 is given with its conserved first and last residue. D genes are given only for firm matches. The size of a clone is reported for some rows only, either as once, few or many, or as a class for expanded clones.

NA,TRBV19,TRBD2,TRBJ2-3,16,TGTGCCAGTAGTATAGGGAGCGGGAGAGGCACAGATACGCAGTATTTT,CASSIGSGRGTDTQYF
NA,TRBV2,NA,TRBJ2-1,15,TGTGCCAGCAGAATTACAGGGTTTCGAAGAAATGAGCAGTTCTTC,CASRITGFRRNEQFF
NA,TRBV18,NA,TRBJ2-1,12,TGTGCCAGCTCACCTAGCGAGTATGAGCAGTTCTTC,CASSPSEYEQFF
once,TRBV5-4,TRBD1,TRBJ1-6,15,TGTGCCAGCAGCTTGCAGGGGGCAGCGAATTCACCCCTCCACTTT,CASSLQGAANSPLHF
NA,TRBV28,NA,TRBJ1-2,14,TGTGCCAGCAGTTTATGGCTAGGGGGTTATGGCTACACCTTC,CASSLWLGGYGYTF
NA,TRBV21-1,NA,TRBJ2-3,15,TGTGCCAGCGAGTCTAGCGGGAGTCGTCCAGATACGCAGTATTTT,CASESSGSRPDTQYF
NA,TRBV19,TRBD1,TRBJ2-5,16,TGTGCCAGTATCGGGCCTCGACAGGGGGGCCAAGAGACCCAGTACTTC,CASIGPRQGGQETQYF
NA,TRBV28,TRBD1,TRBJ1-1,16,TGTGCCAGCGGCGCCGGCAGGGGGTGGGCGAACACTGAAGCTTTCTTT,CASGAGRGWANTEAFF
NA,TRBV4-3,TRBD2,TRBJ2-1,17,TGCGCCAGCAGCCAAGATGGCCTAGCGGGGGGGTACAATGAGCAGTTCTTC,CASSQDGLAGGYNEQFF
NA,TRBV6-4,NA,TRBJ2-1,11,TGTGCCAGAGACGGCGGCGATGAGCAGTTCTTC,CARDGGDEQFF
few,TRBV4-2,NA,TRBJ2-7,15,TGTGCCAGCAGCCATGATGGAGGAGCCTACTACGAGCAGTACTTC,CASSHDGGAYYEQYF
NA,TRBV28,NA,TRBJ1-5,15,TGTGCCAGCCATTTGGCGGGGGGGGCGAGGCAGCCCCAGCATTTT,CASHLAGGARQPQHF
NA,TRBV5-6,TRBD1,TRBJ1-2,16,TGTGCCAGCAGCCCCGGGACAGGGACCCCCAGCTATGGCTACACCTTC,CASSPGTGTPSYGYTF
NA,TRBV29-1,NA,TRBJ1-2,13,TGCAGCGTCGGCCGGGAGGCTAACTATGGCTACACCTTC,CSVGREANYGYTF
NA,TRBV28,NA,TRBJ1-2,12,TGTGCCAGCAGCCCAGCGGGCAAGGGCTACACCTTC,CASSPAGKGYTF
NA,TRBV14,TRBD1,TRBJ1-1,15,TGTGCCAGCAGCCGAAAGACAGGGTTGGACACTGAAGCTTTCTTT,CASSRKTGLDTEAFF
NA,TRBV27,TRBD1,TRBJ1-6,15,TGTGCCAGCAGTTTATCGACAGGGAAGACTTCACCCCTCCACTTT,CASSLSTGKTSPLHF
NA,TRBV6-2/TRBV6-3,NA,TRBJ1-5,13,TGTGCCAGCAGCAGTGGGCTCAATCAGCCCCAGCATTTT,CASSSGLNQPQHF
NA,TRBV19,TRBD1,TRBJ1-5,16,TGTGCCAGTAGTCAACCTAGACAGGGCGGAGATCAGCCCCAGCATTTT,CASSQPRQGGDQPQHF
NA,TRBV18,NA,TRBJ2-5,13,TGTGCCAGCTCACCGGGGCAGGGGGAGACCCAGTACTTC,CASSPGQGETQYF
few,TRBV5-6,NA,TRBJ1-4,15,TGTGCCAGCAGCTTGGGTGGGCTGAATAATGAAAAACTGTTTTTT,CASSLGGLNNEKLFF
NA,TRBV21-1,NA,TRBJ1-1,15,TGTGCCAGCAGCAAAAAGCCAGGGCGGAACACTGAAGCTTTCTTT,CASSKKPGRNTEAFF
NA,TRBV6-4,NA,TRBJ1-2,14,TGTGCCAGCACGAGGCGGGCCAATAACTATGGCTACACCTTC,CASTRRANNYGYTF
many,TRBV21-1,NA,TRBJ1-6,14,TGTGCCAGCAGCACTGGACACTCAAATTCACCCCTCCACTTT,CASSTGHSNSPLHF
once,TRBV9,TRBD1,TRBJ1-1,14,TGTGCCAGCAGCAGAACTACAGGGGCCACTGAAGCTTTCTTT,CASSRTTGATEAFF
NA,TRBV23-1,TRBD1,TRBJ2-5,15,TGCGCCAGCAGTCAAACGGGACAGGGGGAAGAGACCCAGTACTTC,CASSQTGQGEETQYF
NA,TRBV9,NA,TRBJ2-3,15,TGTGCCAGCAGCGTAACAGGGTACGGCACAGATACGCAGTATTTT,CASSVTGYGTDTQYF
NA,TRBV7-2,NA,TRBJ2-3,16,TGTGCCAGCAGATGGGTGCAGGGTGGGTTATCAGATACGCAGTATTTT,CASRWVQGGLSDTQYF
NA,TRBV29-1,NA,TRBJ1-2,14,TGCAGCGTTGATGAGACACGGAATTCCGACGGCTACACCTTC,CSVDETRNSDGYTF
NA,TRBV4-1,NA,TRBJ2-1,12,TGCGCCAGCAGCCAACAAATGAATGAGCAGTTCTTC,CASSQQMNEQFF
NA,TRBV19,NA,TRBJ1-5,14,TGTGCCAGTAGTAAGGACAGTGTCTATCAGCCCCAGCATTTT,CASSKDSVYQPQHF
once,TRBV2,NA,TRBJ1-5,14,TGTGCCAGCAGTGAACGGGGGGACAATCAGCCCCAGCATTTT,CASSERGDNQPQHF
NA,TRBV7-9,TRBD2,TRBJ2-1,16,TGTGCCAGCAGCCCAAAAGATACGGGCGGGAGTAATGAGCAGTTCTTC,CASSPKDTGGSNEQFF
NA,TRBV4-3,TRBD1,TRBJ1-2,15,TGCGCCAGCAGCCAGGAAACAGGGGGGGAATATGGCTACACCTTC,CASSQETGGEYGYTF
NA,TRBV7-8,TRBD1,TRBJ2-5,14,TGTGCCAGCAGCACCAGGACAGGGGGAGAGACCCAGTACTTC,CASSTRTGGETQYF
NA,TRBV7-9,NA,TRBJ1-2,16,TGTGCCAGCAGCTCCCAGGAGGCTAGTCTCTCATATGGCTACACCTTC,CASSSQEASLSYGYTF
NA,TRBV11-2,TRBD2,TRBJ2-5,14,TGTGCCAGCAGCTTTGGCGGGGGAGGAGAGACCCAGTACTTC,CASSFGGGGETQYF
NA,TRBV2,NA,TRBJ2-2,16,TGTGCCAGCAGTGATGACAGGCCTTACTTATCCGGGGAGCTGTTTTTT,CASSDDRPYLSGELFF
NA,TRBV5-1,TRBD1,TRBJ1-2,14,TGCGCCAGCAGCTCGTCCGGGACAGGGAATGTCTACACCTTC,CASSSSGTGNVYTF
NA,TRBV25-1,NA,TRBJ1-6,14,TGTGCCAGCAGTGAAGAGACAGGAGATTCACCCCTCCACTTT,CASSEETGDSPLHF
NA,TRBV28,TRBD2,TRBJ2-7,14,TGTGCCAGCAGTCTAGCGGGGATTCCCTACGAGCAGTACTTC,CASSLAGIPYEQYF
NA,TRBV3-1/TRBV3-2,TRBD2,TRBJ2-5,15,TGTGCCAGCAGCCAAGGTCCGGGGGGGGTGGAGACCCAGTACTTC,CASSQGPGGVETQYF
NA,TRBV28,NA,TRBJ1-5,15,TGTGCCAGCAGCATGCGGGGGGGGGCAAATCAGCCCCAGCATTTT,CASSMRGGANQPQHF
NA,TRBV5-1,TRBD1,TRBJ1-1,16,TGCGCCAGCAGCTATAATACAGGGGACATGAACACTGAAGCTTTCTTT,CASSYNTGDMNTEAFF
NA,TRBV5-4,TRBD1,TRBJ2-7,16,TGTGCCAGCAGCCTGACAGGGGGGGGTTATCCCTACGAGCAGTACTTC,CASSLTGGGYPYEQYF
NA,TRBV4-2,NA,TRBJ2-1,16,TGTGCCAGCAGCCAAGACCTAGCGAGCTCCTACAATGAGCAGTTCTTC,CASSQDLASSYNEQFF
NA,TRBV7-2,TRBD1,TRBJ1-1,14,TGTGCCAGCAGCTTAGGCCAGGGGGCCACTGAAGCTTTCTTT,CASSLGQGATEAFF
few,TRBV3-1/TRBV3-2,NA,TRBJ2-2,15,TGTGCCAGCAGCCAAGGATCAGGGAACACCGGGGAGCTGTTTTTT,CASSQGSGNTGELFF
once,TRBV7-2,TRBD1,TRBJ1-1,16,TGTGCCAGCAGCTTATTGGCGGGACAGGGGAGCACTGAAGCTTTCTTT,CASSLLAGQGSTEAFF
NA,TRBV5-6,TRBD1,TRBJ1-2,13,TGTGCCAGCAGCTTGGGACAGGGTATGGGCTACACCTTC,CASSLGQGMGYTF
few,TRBV29-1,NA,TRBJ1-1,13,TGCAGCGTTGAGAGACAAAGGAACACTGAAGCTTTCTTT,CSVERQRNTEAFF
NA,TRBV9,TRBD1,TRBJ1-4,15,TGTGCCAGCAGCCCCCGACAGGGCATAGGGGAAAAACTGTTTTTT,CASSPRQGIGEKLFF
NA,TRBV6-2/TRBV6-3,NA,TRBJ1-2,17,TGTGCCAGCAGTTACTCGGTGTGGCGGTCAACCTACTATGGCTACACCTTC,CASSYSVWRSTYYGYTF